This T cell receptor beta chain was recovered during a study of T cell responses to AZD1222 COVID-19 vaccine. Sequenced by immunoSEQ multiplex PCR; TCRdb stores in-frame clones only, minus some. The sample includes 170,000 or so clones, approximately 86% of them seen just once. The V and J ends lost 5 bases and 3 bases, in that order; junction bases with no gene match: 7. The CDR3 runs 14 residues. Germline CDR1 is LGHNA and CDR2 is YNFKEQ. The clonotype was recovered from an adult in good health. The chain is built from TRBV4-2 and TRBJ2-7; 7 nucleotides match TRBD2. The sequencing used peripheral blood, collected on day 0 of AZD1222 vaccination. CDR3 sequence reads: CASSVPGGSYEQYF. The CDR3 DNA reads as TGTGCCAGCAGCGTCCCGGGGGGAAGCTACGAGCAGTACTTC.